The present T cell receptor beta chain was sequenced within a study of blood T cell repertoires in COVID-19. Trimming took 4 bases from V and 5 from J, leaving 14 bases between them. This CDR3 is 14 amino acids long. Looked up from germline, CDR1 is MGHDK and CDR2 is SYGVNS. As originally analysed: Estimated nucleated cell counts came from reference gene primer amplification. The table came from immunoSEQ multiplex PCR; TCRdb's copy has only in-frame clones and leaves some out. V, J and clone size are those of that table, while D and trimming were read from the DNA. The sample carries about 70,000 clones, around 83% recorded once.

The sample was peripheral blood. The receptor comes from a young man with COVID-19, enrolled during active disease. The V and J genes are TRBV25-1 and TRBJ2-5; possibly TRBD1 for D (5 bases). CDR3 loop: CASSGLGALETQYF. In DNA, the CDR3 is TGTGCCAGCAGTGGGTTAGGGGCTTTGGAGACCCAGTACTTC.